What follows is one T cell receptor beta chain and its context. The data were obtained in a study of T cell changes during pregnancy in multiple sclerosis. Profiled with immunoSEQ multiplex PCR; TCRdb holds only in-frame clones, not every one. The sample yields tens of thousands of clones, roughly 90% seen once. Trimming left V 4 bases short and J 1 base short, with 12 bases between. Germline V lookup: CDR1 SGHNT, CDR2 YYREEE (reference sequence). This CDR3 comprises 15 residues. This sequence was found in a female donor with multiple sclerosis, enrolled in a pregnancy study. Sequenced here: peripheral blood, sampled in the second trimester of pregnancy. The chain joins TRBV5-4 to TRBJ2-1, with a possible D match to TRBD1 (6 bases). This CDR3 is CASSQIQGSYNEQFF. The CDR3 DNA reads as TGTGCCAGCAGCCAGATACAGGGTTCCTACAATGAGCAGTTCTTC.